By share, the clone carrying this T cell receptor (beta chain) ranks as medium-sized (0.01 to 0.1%). No antigen is known for it. The trim removed 1 base at V and 9 bases at J, leaving 6 bases unmatched. The CDR3 length is 14 residues. The germline V gene has CDR1 SGHVS and CDR2 FQNEAQ. This sample stems from a study of esophageal squamous cell carcinoma under preoperative chemotherapy. The wider study: Both tumor-infiltrating lymphocytes and peripheral blood T cells had their TCR repertoires profiled. Study outcomes and limitations: After treatment, tumor-infiltrating lymphocytes seemed to come partly from incoming peripheral T cells, not only local changes.

Time point described: before preoperative PTX-NDP chemotherapy. TCRdb recomputed calls from the PCR reads with MiXCR, one row per CDR3 protein. The profile shows about 30,000 distinct CDR3 sequences, around 50% of them singletons. The TCR originated in a human donor with esophageal squamous cell carcinoma. The donor label of this sample is uncertain. This chain connects TRBV7-8 to TRBJ2-3, with 8 bases matching TRBD1. Sampling was performed from a patient given preoperative chemotherapy. The CDR3, as DNA: TGTGCCAGCAGCTTAGGGCAGGGGGCGAAGACGCAGTATTTT. Protein: CASSLGQGAKTQYF.